This TCR beta chain was obtained from a study of response to subunit inactivated influenza vaccine. Study results and limitations: The study's authors posited that every seasonal influenza vaccination enlists few new T cells.

The germline V gene has CDR1 LGHNA and CDR2 YSLEER. V shed 5 bases, J shed 2 bases, and the junction held 3 bases outside the gene matches. This CDR3 is 14 amino acids long. This clonotype came up a few times. Its matching antigen is unknown. MiXCR was run by TCRdb on the RT-PCR reads, yielding one entry per CDR3 protein. The sample holds about 830,000 distinct CDR3 sequences, around 20% seen once. The rearrangement joins TRBV4-3 to TRBJ2-5, with 9 bases fitting TRBD2. The material was PBMCs from blood, obtained around 5 days after vaccination. The receptor was derived from a man aged 45-65 years who received an inactivated influenza vaccine. This CDR3 reads CASSDLAGQETQYF. The CDR3 DNA sequence: TGCGCCAGCAGCGACCTAGCGGGGCAAGAGACCCAGTACTTC.